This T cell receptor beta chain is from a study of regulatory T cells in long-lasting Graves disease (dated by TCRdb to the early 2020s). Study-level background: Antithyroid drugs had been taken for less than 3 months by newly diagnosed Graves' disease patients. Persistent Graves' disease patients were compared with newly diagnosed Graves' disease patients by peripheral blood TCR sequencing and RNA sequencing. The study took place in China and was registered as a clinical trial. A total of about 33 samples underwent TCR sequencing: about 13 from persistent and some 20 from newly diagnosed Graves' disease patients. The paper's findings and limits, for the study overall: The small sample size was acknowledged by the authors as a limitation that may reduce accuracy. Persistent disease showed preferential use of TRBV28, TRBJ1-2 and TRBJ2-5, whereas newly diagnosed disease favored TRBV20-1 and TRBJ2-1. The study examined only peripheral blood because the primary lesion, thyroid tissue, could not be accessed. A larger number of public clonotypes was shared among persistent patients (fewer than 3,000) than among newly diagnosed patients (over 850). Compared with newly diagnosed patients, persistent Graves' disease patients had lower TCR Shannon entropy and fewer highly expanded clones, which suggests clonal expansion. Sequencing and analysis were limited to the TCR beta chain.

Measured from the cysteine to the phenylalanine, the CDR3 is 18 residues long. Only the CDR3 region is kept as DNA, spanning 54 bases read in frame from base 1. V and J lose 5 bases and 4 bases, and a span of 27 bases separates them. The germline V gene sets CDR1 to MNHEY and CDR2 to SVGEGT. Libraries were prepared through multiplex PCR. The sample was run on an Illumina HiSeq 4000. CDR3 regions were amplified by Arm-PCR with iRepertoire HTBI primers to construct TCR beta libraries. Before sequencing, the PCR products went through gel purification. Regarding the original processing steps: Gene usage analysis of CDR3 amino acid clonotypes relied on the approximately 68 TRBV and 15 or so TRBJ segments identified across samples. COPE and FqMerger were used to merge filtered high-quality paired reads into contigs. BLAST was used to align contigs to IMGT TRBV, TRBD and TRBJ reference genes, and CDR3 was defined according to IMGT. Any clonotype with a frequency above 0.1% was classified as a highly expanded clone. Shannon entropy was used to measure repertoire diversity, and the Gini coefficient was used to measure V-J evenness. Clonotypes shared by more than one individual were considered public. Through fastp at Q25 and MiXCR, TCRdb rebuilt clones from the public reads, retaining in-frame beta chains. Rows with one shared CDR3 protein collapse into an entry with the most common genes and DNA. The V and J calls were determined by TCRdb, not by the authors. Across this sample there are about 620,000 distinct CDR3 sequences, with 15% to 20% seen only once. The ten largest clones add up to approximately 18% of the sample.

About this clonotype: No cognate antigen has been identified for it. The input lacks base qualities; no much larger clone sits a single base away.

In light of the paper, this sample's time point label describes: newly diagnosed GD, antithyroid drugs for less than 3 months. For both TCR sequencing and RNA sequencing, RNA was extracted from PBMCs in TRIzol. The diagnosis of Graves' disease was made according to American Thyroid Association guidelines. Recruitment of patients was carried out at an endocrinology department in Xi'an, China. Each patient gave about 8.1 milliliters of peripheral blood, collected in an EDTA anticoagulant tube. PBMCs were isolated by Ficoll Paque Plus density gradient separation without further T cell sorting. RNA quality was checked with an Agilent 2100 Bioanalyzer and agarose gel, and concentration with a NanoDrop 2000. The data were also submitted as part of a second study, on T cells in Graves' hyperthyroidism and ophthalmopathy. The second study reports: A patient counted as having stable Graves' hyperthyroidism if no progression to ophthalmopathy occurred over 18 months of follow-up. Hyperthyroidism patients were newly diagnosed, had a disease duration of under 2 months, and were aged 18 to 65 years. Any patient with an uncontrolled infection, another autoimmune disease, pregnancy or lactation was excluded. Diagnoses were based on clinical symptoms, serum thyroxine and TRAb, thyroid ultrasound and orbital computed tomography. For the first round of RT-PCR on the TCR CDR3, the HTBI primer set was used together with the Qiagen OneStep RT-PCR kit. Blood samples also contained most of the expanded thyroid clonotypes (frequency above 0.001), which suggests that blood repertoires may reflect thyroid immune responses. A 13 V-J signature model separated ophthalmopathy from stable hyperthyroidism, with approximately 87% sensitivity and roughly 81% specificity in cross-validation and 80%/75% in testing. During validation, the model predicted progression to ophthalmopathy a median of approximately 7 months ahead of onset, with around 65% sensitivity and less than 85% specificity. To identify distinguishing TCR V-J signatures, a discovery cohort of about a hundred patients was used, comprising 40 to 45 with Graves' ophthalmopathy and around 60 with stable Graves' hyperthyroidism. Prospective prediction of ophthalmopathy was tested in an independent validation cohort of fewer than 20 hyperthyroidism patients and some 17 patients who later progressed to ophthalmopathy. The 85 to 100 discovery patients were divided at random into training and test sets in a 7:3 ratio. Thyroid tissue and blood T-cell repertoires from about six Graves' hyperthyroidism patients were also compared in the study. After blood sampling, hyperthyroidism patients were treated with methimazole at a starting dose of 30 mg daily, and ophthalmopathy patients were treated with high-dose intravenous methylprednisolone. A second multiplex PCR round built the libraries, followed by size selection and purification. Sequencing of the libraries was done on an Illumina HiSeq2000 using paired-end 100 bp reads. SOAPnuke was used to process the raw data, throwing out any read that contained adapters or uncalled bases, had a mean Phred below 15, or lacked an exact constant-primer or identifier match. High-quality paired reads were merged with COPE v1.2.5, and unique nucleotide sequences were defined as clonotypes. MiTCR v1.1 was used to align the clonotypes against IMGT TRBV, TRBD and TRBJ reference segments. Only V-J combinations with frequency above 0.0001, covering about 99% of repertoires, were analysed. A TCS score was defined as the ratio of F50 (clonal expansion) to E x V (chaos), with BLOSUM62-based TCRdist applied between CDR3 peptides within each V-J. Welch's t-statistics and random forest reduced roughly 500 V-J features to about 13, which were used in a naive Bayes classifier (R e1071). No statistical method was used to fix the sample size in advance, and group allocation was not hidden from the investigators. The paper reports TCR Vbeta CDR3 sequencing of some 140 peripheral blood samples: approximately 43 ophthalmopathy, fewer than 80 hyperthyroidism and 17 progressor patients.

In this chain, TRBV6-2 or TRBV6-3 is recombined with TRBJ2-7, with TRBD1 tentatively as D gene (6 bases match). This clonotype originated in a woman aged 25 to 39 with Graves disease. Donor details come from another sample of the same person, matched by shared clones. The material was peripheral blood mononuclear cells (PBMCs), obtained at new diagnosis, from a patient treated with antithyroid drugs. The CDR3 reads CASSEGPTGYGGRYEQYF. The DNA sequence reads TGTGCCAGCAGTGAAGGCCCCACAGGGTATGGAGGCAGATACGAGCAGTACTTC.